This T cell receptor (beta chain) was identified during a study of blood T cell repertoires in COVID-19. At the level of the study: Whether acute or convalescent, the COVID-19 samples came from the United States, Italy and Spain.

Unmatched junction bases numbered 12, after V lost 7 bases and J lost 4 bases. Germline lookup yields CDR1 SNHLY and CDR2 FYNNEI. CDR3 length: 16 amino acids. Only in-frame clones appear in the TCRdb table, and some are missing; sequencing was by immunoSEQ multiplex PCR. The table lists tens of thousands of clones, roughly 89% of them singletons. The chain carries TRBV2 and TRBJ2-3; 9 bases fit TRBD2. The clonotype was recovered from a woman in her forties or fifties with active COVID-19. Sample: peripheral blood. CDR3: CASTLTTTSGSDTQYF. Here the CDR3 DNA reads TGTGCCAGCACCCTGACCACGACTAGCGGATCAGATACGCAGTATTTT.